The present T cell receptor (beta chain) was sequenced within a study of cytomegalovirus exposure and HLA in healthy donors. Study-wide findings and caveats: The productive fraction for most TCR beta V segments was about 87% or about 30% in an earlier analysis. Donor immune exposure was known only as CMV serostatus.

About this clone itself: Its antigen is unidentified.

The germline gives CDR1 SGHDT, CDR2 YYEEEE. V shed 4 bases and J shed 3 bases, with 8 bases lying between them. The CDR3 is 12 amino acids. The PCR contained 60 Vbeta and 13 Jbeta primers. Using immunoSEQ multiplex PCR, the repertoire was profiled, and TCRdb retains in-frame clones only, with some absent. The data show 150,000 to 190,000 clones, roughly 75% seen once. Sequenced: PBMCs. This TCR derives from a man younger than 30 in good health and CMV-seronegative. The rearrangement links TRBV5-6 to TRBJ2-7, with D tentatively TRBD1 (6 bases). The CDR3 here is CASSRDNYEQYF. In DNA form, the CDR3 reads TGTGCCAGCAGCCGGGACAACTACGAGCAGTACTTC.